These T cell receptor beta chains were read from a single sample in a study of blood T cell repertoires in COVID-19. Sequencing was performed with immunoSEQ multiplex PCR; in TCRdb, only in-frame clones are kept and a portion is missing. The sample yields some 180,000 clones, roughly 85% seen once. What was sequenced was PBMCs or T cells enriched from blood (not recorded which). These receptors all come from a woman in her 70s in a cohort exposed to, infected with or recovered from COVID-19 (not recorded which). Both conserved end residues are part of each CDR3. D genes are given only for firm matches. Only part of the rows carry a size: once, few, many, or a class if the clone is expanded.

CDR3 length	clone size	V gene	D gene	J gene	CDR3 protein	CDR3 DNA
14	.	TRBV11-1	.	TRBJ1-4	CASSPGSRGEKLFF	TGTGCCAGCAGCCCCGGATCTCGGGGGGAAAAACTGTTTTTT
16	.	TRBV4-2	TRBD1	TRBJ1-1	CASSQEGTGAVSEAFF	TGTGCCAGCAGCCAAGAAGGGACAGGGGCGGTCTCTGAAGCTTTCTTT
19	.	TRBV5-1	.	TRBJ1-1	CASSLTPGGLRIMNTEAFF	TGCGCCAGCAGCTTGACCCCGGGGGGACTTCGGATAATGAACACTGAAGCTTTCTTT
14	.	TRBV6-5	TRBD1	TRBJ2-1	CASSLGRQGVEQFF	TGTGCCAGCAGTTTAGGTAGACAGGGTGTCGAGCAGTTCTTC
14	.	TRBV19	.	TRBJ1-6	CASSADKPLSPLHF	TGTGCCAGTAGTGCCGACAAGCCCCTTTCACCCCTCCACTTT
14	.	TRBV28	TRBD1	TRBJ1-1	CASSPGQGYEEAFF	TGTGCCAGCAGTCCTGGACAGGGGTACGAGGAAGCTTTCTTT
15	.	TRBV18	.	TRBJ2-7	CASSLGGTSPREQYF	TGTGCCAGCTCCCTAGGTGGGACATCTCCAAGGGAGCAGTACTTC
15	.	TRBV7-8	.	TRBJ2-7	CASSLNTGGTYEQYF	TGTGCCAGCAGCTTAAATACTGGGGGCACCTACGAGCAGTACTTC
14	.	TRBV7-9	TRBD2	TRBJ2-5	CASSYTSGLETQYF	TGTGCCAGCAGCTATACTAGCGGGCTTGAGACCCAGTACTTC
17	.	TRBV19	TRBD2	TRBJ2-7	CASSSGRAKARPTEQYF	TGTGCCAGTAGTAGCGGGAGGGCCAAAGCCCGCCCCACCGAGCAGTACTTC
14	.	TRBV6-5	TRBD1	TRBJ2-3	CASRQLTGTDTQYF	TGTGCCAGCAGGCAGCTGACAGGGACAGATACGCAGTATTTT
15	.	TRBV28	TRBD2	TRBJ2-5	CASSGGTSGRETQYF	TGTGCCAGCAGTGGGGGGACTAGCGGTAGGGAGACCCAGTACTTC
15	.	TRBV5-1	TRBD1	TRBJ2-5	CASSSPRQGQETQYF	TGCGCCAGCAGCTCCCCCCGACAGGGACAAGAGACCCAGTACTTC
16	.	TRBV3-1/TRBV3-2	TRBD2	TRBJ2-5	CASSQGLAAQGETQYF	TGTGCCAGCAGCCAAGGACTAGCAGCCCAAGGAGAGACCCAGTACTTC
15	few	TRBV9	TRBD2	TRBJ2-7	CASSVGGTSGSEQYF	TGTGCCAGCAGCGTAGGCGGGACTAGCGGGTCCGAGCAGTACTTC
14	.	TRBV2	.	TRBJ2-1	CASSGWLTYNEQFF	TGTGCCAGCAGTGGATGGCTGACCTACAATGAGCAGTTCTTC
13	once	TRBV18	.	TRBJ2-1	CASSPPLLNEQFF	TGTGCCAGCTCACCACCTCTCCTCAATGAGCAGTTCTTC
16	.	TRBV3-1/TRBV3-2	TRBD1	TRBJ2-2	CASSHFGQGTPGELFF	TGTGCCAGCAGCCACTTCGGACAGGGGACGCCCGGGGAGCTGTTTTTT
15	.	TRBV28	.	TRBJ1-1	CASSLPQQVNTEAFF	TGTGCCAGCAGTTTGCCCCAACAGGTGAACACTGAAGCTTTCTTT
18	few	TRBV5-6	TRBD2	TRBJ2-1	CASSLVRGLAGGSNEQFF	TGTGCCAGCAGCTTGGTCCGGGGACTAGCGGGAGGATCCAATGAGCAGTTCTTC
14	.	TRBV5-6	.	TRBJ2-1	CASSLGLLVDEQFF	TGTGCCAGCAGCTTGGGGTTACTAGTCGATGAGCAGTTCTTC
14	.	TRBV5-4	TRBD2	TRBJ2-7	CASSLGAGDYEQYF	TGTGCCAGCAGCTTGGGAGCGGGGGACTACGAGCAGTACTTC
14	.	TRBV6-5	.	TRBJ2-7	CATGGGPRGYEQYF	TGTGCCACCGGGGGTGGGCCAAGAGGGTACGAGCAGTACTTC
11	.	TRBV5-1	.	TRBJ1-1	CATTGSTEAFF	TGCGCCACAACAGGGTCCACTGAAGCTTTCTTT
12	.	TRBV7-9	.	TRBJ2-3	CASSRSTDTQYF	TGTGCCAGCAGCCGTTCCACAGATACGCAGTATTTT
13	few	TRBV6-5	.	TRBJ2-3	CASRGQGTDTQYF	TGTGCCAGCAGGGGGCAGGGCACAGATACGCAGTATTTT
17	few	TRBV5-1	TRBD2	TRBJ2-3	CASSLTSSGPVGDTQYF	TGCGCCAGCAGCTTGACGTCTAGCGGCCCTGTAGGAGATACGCAGTATTTT
17	few	TRBV15	TRBD2	TRBJ2-1	CATSLGQSGGAYNEQFF	TGTGCCACCAGTTTAGGTCAATCGGGAGGGGCCTACAATGAGCAGTTCTTC
14	few	TRBV6-5	.	TRBJ2-7	CASSRGASSYEQYF	TGTGCCAGCAGCCGGGGGGCCAGCTCCTACGAGCAGTACTTC
13	.	TRBV7-9	.	TRBJ1-6	CASSDSPQSPLHF	TGTGCCAGCAGCGACAGTCCGCAATCACCCCTCCACTTT
16	.	TRBV5-1	TRBD1	TRBJ2-7	CASSSLGTGGNYEQYF	TGCGCCAGCAGCTCCTTAGGGACAGGGGGGAACTACGAGCAGTACTTC
12	.	TRBV11-2	TRBD2	TRBJ2-5	CATKREGGTQYF	TGTGCCACCAAGCGGGAGGGAGGGACCCAGTACTTC
13	.	TRBV6-2/TRBV6-3	.	TRBJ1-5	CASSYTVGQPQHF	TGTGCCAGCAGTTACACGGTTGGTCAGCCCCAGCATTTT
15	few	TRBV18	TRBD2	TRBJ2-1	CASSPTSGSKNEQFF	TGTGCCAGCTCCCCTACTAGCGGGAGTAAGAATGAGCAGTTCTTC
14	.	TRBV7-3	.	TRBJ2-1	CASSAGTSWGEQFF	TGTGCCAGCAGCGCCGGGACTTCTTGGGGTGAGCAGTTCTTC
13	.	TRBV12-3/TRBV12-4	.	TRBJ1-2	CASSVGSGDGYTF	TGTGCCAGCAGTGTTGGGTCAGGGGATGGCTACACCTTC
15	.	TRBV10-3	TRBD2	TRBJ2-3	CAISDRGLFTDTQYF	TGTGCCATCAGTGACCGGGGACTATTCACAGATACGCAGTATTTT
20	.	TRBV19	TRBD2	TRBJ2-1	CASSPGTSGRVRGGYNEQFF	TGTGCCAGTAGTCCCGGGACTAGCGGGAGAGTGCGAGGGGGCTACAATGAGCAGTTCTTC
14	.	TRBV10-3	TRBD1	TRBJ2-7	CAISPGQGNYEQYF	TGTGCCATCAGTCCGGGACAGGGAAACTACGAGCAGTACTTC
15	.	TRBV6-5	.	TRBJ1-2	CASSYRDGLLYGYTF	TGTGCCAGCAGTTACCGGGACGGACTACTTTATGGCTACACCTTC
14	.	TRBV28	.	TRBJ2-5	CASSVHTYQETQYF	TGTGCCAGCAGCGTCCACACGTACCAAGAGACCCAGTACTTC
17	.	TRBV5-1	TRBD1	TRBJ2-3	CASSTRSTGAGTDTQYF	TGCGCCAGCAGCACCAGGTCGACAGGGGCGGGCACAGATACGCAGTATTTT
20	.	TRBV4-2	TRBD2	TRBJ2-4	CASSQSQGLAGGWVKNIQYF	TGTGCCAGCAGCCAATCCCAGGGACTAGCGGGAGGGTGGGTCAAAAACATTCAGTACTTC
16	.	TRBV7-2	TRBD2	TRBJ2-7	CASSRVAGVRRYEQYF	TGTGCCAGCAGCCGCGTAGCGGGAGTGAGGAGGTACGAGCAGTACTTC
16	.	TRBV5-1	.	TRBJ2-2	CASSPQVSSNTGELFF	TGCGCCAGCAGCCCACAGGTTTCTTCAAACACCGGGGAGCTGTTTTTT
16	.	TRBV7-6	.	TRBJ2-7	CASSLAGAGKSYEQYF	TGTGCCAGCAGCTTAGCGGGGGCAGGGAAAAGCTACGAGCAGTACTTC
13	.	TRBV28	TRBD1	TRBJ1-1	CATTWPDRVEAFF	TGTGCCACCACCTGGCCGGACAGGGTTGAAGCTTTCTTT
14	.	TRBV11-2	.	TRBJ2-7	CASSLDGGRGWQYF	TGTGCCAGCAGCTTAGACGGGGGTAGAGGATGGCAGTACTTC
11	.	TRBV6-5	.	TRBJ1-2	CASSLGEGYTF	TGTGCCAGCAGTCTCGGTGAGGGCTACACCTTC
15	.	TRBV5-1	TRBD1	TRBJ1-6	CASRTDRGQNSPLHF	TGCGCCAGCAGAACCGACAGGGGGCAAAATTCACCCCTCCACTTT
15	.	TRBV7-7	TRBD1	TRBJ2-1	CASSLEGQGHNEQFF	TGTGCTAGCAGCTTAGAGGGACAGGGCCACAATGAGCAGTTCTTC
15	.	TRBV20-1	TRBD2	TRBJ2-1	CSASLAGGQRNEQFF	TGCAGTGCTAGTCTAGCGGGAGGGCAGCGCAATGAGCAGTTCTTC
13	.	TRBV18	.	TRBJ2-7	CASSPIEGNEQYF	TGTGCCAGCTCACCAATAGAGGGAAACGAGCAGTACTTC